Listed below are T cell receptor beta chains from one sample, sequenced in a study of shared clonotypes between healthy human individuals. This table comes from immunoSEQ multiplex PCR, and its TCRdb copy is limited to in-frame clones, with some not included. This sample has about a million clones, with around 76% found just once. The sample consisted of memory CD4+ T cells sorted from blood. These receptors were obtained from a man aged 18 to 35 in good health. The CDR3 runs from the conserved cysteine through the conserved F or W.

J gene: TRBJ1-4
V gene: TRBV7-9
CDR3 protein: CASSPDRIGKLFF

J gene: TRBJ1-5
V gene: TRBV4-1
CDR3 protein: CASSQAEQTNQPQHF

J gene: TRBJ2-2
V gene: TRBV10-3
CDR3 protein: CAISESKSTGELFF

J gene: TRBJ1-5
V gene: TRBV28
CDR3 protein: CASSLGRAFNQPQHF

J gene: TRBJ1-1
V gene: TRBV28
CDR3 protein: CASSFSYTEAFF

J gene: TRBJ1-1
V gene: TRBV28
CDR3 protein: CASMGSRSEAFF

J gene: TRBJ2-2
V gene: TRBV9
CDR3 protein: CASSVPPGAGELFF

J gene: TRBJ2-7
V gene: TRBV29-1
CDR3 protein: CSVAGLSSSYEQYF

J gene: TRBJ1-2
V gene: TRBV6-6
CDR3 protein: CASGSDRESGYTF

J gene: TRBJ1-4
V gene: TRBV5-4
CDR3 protein: CASSPGTGVEKLFF

J gene: TRBJ2-3
V gene: TRBV7-8
CDR3 protein: CASSPARGDTQYF

J gene: TRBJ1-1
V gene: TRBV27
CDR3 protein: CASRWLDGRNTEAFF

J gene: TRBJ2-2
V gene: TRBV7-9
CDR3 protein: CASSPLGGVRELFF

J gene: TRBJ1-1
V gene: TRBV30
CDR3 protein: CAWTPRTGLNTEAFF

J gene: TRBJ2-7
V gene: TRBV18
CDR3 protein: CASSPLTTYEQYF

J gene: TRBJ2-3
V gene: TRBV30
CDR3 protein: CAWSRASTDTQYF

J gene: TRBJ2-1
V gene: TRBV11-1
CDR3 protein: CASSQDPRVPNEQFF

J gene: TRBJ1-1
V gene: TRBV5-4
CDR3 protein: CASSFGQGANTEAFF

J gene: TRBJ2-1
V gene: TRBV9
CDR3 protein: CASSVGQKQFF

J gene: TRBJ2-3
V gene: TRBV5-1
CDR3 protein: CASSLALVTDTQYF

J gene: TRBJ2-2
V gene: TRBV9
CDR3 protein: CASSAEANTGELFF

J gene: TRBJ2-1
V gene: TRBV2
CDR3 protein: CASRTGTETYNEQFF

J gene: TRBJ1-3
V gene: TRBV4-3
CDR3 protein: CASSQDLSPGNTIYF

J gene: TRBJ1-6
V gene: TRBV7-8
CDR3 protein: CASSLRQGNNSPLHF

J gene: TRBJ2-3
V gene: TRBV11-3
CDR3 protein: CASSRRGRGDTQYF

J gene: TRBJ1-5
V gene: TRBV19
CDR3 protein: CASSIGITGSQPQHF

J gene: TRBJ2-2
V gene: TRBV10-1
CDR3 protein: CASSESGASNTGELFF

J gene: TRBJ1-5
V gene: TRBV12-5
CDR3 protein: CASGPSGGGQPQHF

J gene: TRBJ2-7
V gene: TRBV28
CDR3 protein: CASSLTALNSYEQYF

J gene: TRBJ1-5
V gene: TRBV15
CDR3 protein: CATSRDRMSSNQPQHF

J gene: TRBJ2-3
V gene: TRBV7-9
CDR3 protein: CASSPTGGNTDTQYF

J gene: TRBJ1-1
V gene: TRBV20-1
CDR3 protein: CSAIGNTEAFF

J gene: TRBJ2-5
V gene: TRBV6-6
CDR3 protein: CASKQGETQYF

J gene: TRBJ2-2
V gene: TRBV9
CDR3 protein: CASRRTSNTGELFF

J gene: TRBJ2-3
V gene: TRBV5-6
CDR3 protein: CASSLFGGRLGDTQYF

J gene: TRBJ2-7
V gene: TRBV29-1
CDR3 protein: CSVGITRDRAYEQYF

J gene: TRBJ2-7
V gene: TRBV2
CDR3 protein: CASSDGSAPTEQYF

J gene: TRBJ2-2
V gene: TRBV18
CDR3 protein: CASSARQGSAGELFF

J gene: TRBJ2-7
V gene: TRBV6-6
CDR3 protein: CASSYSTLSYEQYF

J gene: TRBJ2-3
V gene: TRBV6-1
CDR3 protein: CASSEVRGGSTDTQYF

J gene: TRBJ2-7
V gene: TRBV27
CDR3 protein: CASSPRTRGLAPSSYEQYF

J gene: TRBJ2-7
V gene: TRBV28
CDR3 protein: CASSLGGKLYEQYF

J gene: TRBJ1-6
V gene: TRBV6-1
CDR3 protein: CASSPDATNSPLHF

J gene: TRBJ2-5
V gene: TRBV9
CDR3 protein: CASSAGLSQETQYF

J gene: TRBJ2-7
V gene: TRBV10-3
CDR3 protein: CAISEGSAAYEQYF

J gene: TRBJ2-1
V gene: TRBV7-2
CDR3 protein: CASSPSRTTINNEQFF

J gene: TRBJ1-4
V gene: TRBV12-5
CDR3 protein: CASVIRSDEKLFF

J gene: TRBJ1-5
V gene: TRBV18
CDR3 protein: CASSPGTGNQPQHF

J gene: TRBJ1-1
V gene: TRBV7-3
CDR3 protein: CASSPRRDRESTEAFF

J gene: TRBJ2-7
V gene: TRBV5-4
CDR3 protein: CASSAGQGRDEQYF

J gene: TRBJ2-1
V gene: TRBV5-1
CDR3 protein: CASSLELVYNEQFF

J gene: TRBJ1-5
V gene: TRBV28
CDR3 protein: CASIGGGKSGQPQHF

J gene: TRBJ1-2
V gene: TRBV30
CDR3 protein: CAWRNRGDYGYTF

J gene: TRBJ2-1
V gene: TRBV7-9
CDR3 protein: CASSLTPVTYEQFF

J gene: TRBJ2-5
V gene: TRBV5-4
CDR3 protein: CASSKTGQETQYF

J gene: TRBJ2-3
V gene: TRBV10-3
CDR3 protein: CAISLGLITDTQYF

J gene: TRBJ1-2
V gene: TRBV14
CDR3 protein: CASSPGGPFGYTF

J gene: TRBJ2-7
V gene: TRBV5-6
CDR3 protein: CASSVDRAYYEQYF

J gene: TRBJ2-3
V gene: TRBV11-2
CDR3 protein: CASSPWRQDADTQYF

J gene: TRBJ1-5
V gene: TRBV28
CDR3 protein: CASSQGAVGNQPQHF